These 21 T cell receptor beta chains came from one sample sequenced in a study of blood T cell repertoires in COVID-19 (dated by TCRdb to between 2020 and 2021). Library generation was performed with the immunoSEQ multiplex PCR assay. TCRdb's version of the immuneACCESS table is confined to in-frame rearrangements and falls short of the full clone set. An unresolved V gene accounts for under half of the shortfall where checked; the remainder is of unknown origin. In this sample the table shows approximately 250,000 clones, around 88% of which occur a single time. The biggest ten clones account for approximately 2.3% of the sample. The specimen sequenced was PBMCs or T cells enriched from blood (not recorded which). The receptors here all came from a woman aged 40 to 50 with acute COVID-19.

This clone was counted only a few times. The chain uses TRBV12-3 or TRBV12-4 and TRBJ1-1; D call uncertain. This CDR3 contains 11 residues. Trimming removed 3 bases at V and 8 bases at J, with 7 bases between. CDR3 DNA sequence: TGTGCCAGCAGTTTTAAAGAGGAAGCTTTCTTT. It translates to CASSFKEEAFF.

This clone was detected ten times or more. The chain employs TRBV9 and TRBJ1-2; a weak D match, TRBD1 (6 bases). CDR3 length: 14 amino acids. Per germline, CDR1 SGDLS and CDR2 YYNGEE. V was clipped by 0 bases and J by 1 base, with 7 bases between them. DNA of the CDR3: TGTGCCAGCAGCGTAGGACAGGTTAACTATGGCTACACCTTC. This sequence encodes CASSVGQVNYGYTF.

The chain employs TRBV12-5 and TRBJ2-1, with TRBD1 matching 9 bases. The CDR3 runs 14 residues. J was trimmed by 5 bases and V by 5 bases; bases with no gene match: 4. The germline CDR1 and CDR2 sequences are LGHNT and FRNRAP. The CDR3 bases are TGTGCTAGTGGTAAGGGACAGGGTGACAATGAGCAGTTCTTC. Protein product: CASGKGQGDNEQFF.

The chain links TRBV7-2 to TRBJ2-2; D not certain. With 2 bases removed from V and 5 bases from J, the gap between germline ends came to 12 bases. This CDR3 is 15 amino acids long. Germline CDR1 and CDR2: SGHTA and FQGNSA. CDR3 sequence (DNA): TGTGCCAGCAGCTTAAGTGACTTTTGGACCGGGGAGCTGTTTTTT. This gives the protein CASSLSDFWTGELFF.

The chain carries TRBV27 and TRBJ1-1; D ambiguous. The CDR3 is 16 amino acids. Per the germline V gene, CDR1 is MNHEY and CDR2 is SMNVEV (reference sequence). V was shortened by 1 base and J by 2 bases, with 14 bases between the two germline ends. The CDR3 reads CASSLWSPQDNTEAFF. The DNA of the CDR3 is TGTGCCAGCAGTTTATGGTCCCCGCAGGATAACACTGAAGCTTTCTTT.

Note on this clone: The sample has other DNA sequences that encode this CDR3 too. The V gene is TRBV9, the J gene TRBJ1-2, with D possibly matching TRBD1 (6 bases). The CDR3 is 12 residues long. From germline, CDR1 is SGDLS and CDR2 YYNGEE. V lost 3 bases to trimming and J lost 8 bases, with 11 bases between them. CDR3 loop: CASSEGGGGYTF. The CDR3 DNA sequence: TGTGCCAGCAGCGAGGGAGGGGGGGGCTACACCTTC.

The chain uses TRBV5-1 and TRBJ1-4, with D possibly matching TRBD1 (5 bases). CDR1 and CDR2 from the germline V gene are SGHRS and YFSETQ. The CDR3 spans 16 residues. V lost 6 bases and J 2 bases, leaving 17 bases between the germline ends. The CDR3 nucleotides are TGCGCCAGCATGCGCGTCGGGTGGGGCACTAATGAAAAACTGTTTTTT. Its protein product is CASMRVGWGTNEKLFF.

The chain uses TRBV12-3 or TRBV12-4 and TRBJ2-5; a weak D match, TRBD1 (5 bases). The CDR3 length is 13 residues. Trimming stripped 3 bases from V and 5 bases from J, with 10 bases between. The CDR3 bases are TGTGCCAGCAGTTTTCAGGGTGTGGAGACCCAGTACTTC. Translation: CASSFQGVETQYF.

The J gene is TRBJ2-1, the V gene TRBV5-1; 8 nucleotides match TRBD2. The CDR3 is 14 amino acids. Germline V gives CDR1 SGHRS, CDR2 YFSETQ. The trim removed 6 bases at V and 3 bases at J, leaving 5 bases unmatched. CDR3 DNA sequence: TGCGCCAGCAACGGAGCGGGAGTCTACAATGAGCAGTTCTTC. Protein product: CASNGAGVYNEQFF.

This chain joins TRBV9 and TRBJ2-2; TRBD2 is a possible D gene (6 bases). Trimming shortened V by 4 bases and J by 8 bases, and 21 bases separated the two germline ends. CDR3 length equals 16 residues. CDR1 and CDR2 from the germline V gene are SGDLS and YYNGEE. DNA of the CDR3: TGTGCCAGCAGCCCTAACCCAGCGGGTTCGTGGGGGGAGCTGTTTTTT. This translates into CASSPNPAGSWGELFF.

The chain joins TRBV2 to TRBJ1-1; the D gene is possibly TRBD1 (6 bases). From germline, CDR1 is SNHLY and CDR2 FYNNEI. The CDR3 spans 14 residues. The V end lost 5 bases, the J end lost 0 bases, and 10 bases lay between the germline ends. CDR3 nucleotides: TGTGCCAGCAGTTCTACAGGGCTGAACACTGAAGCTTTCTTT. Translating gives CASSSTGLNTEAFF.

V usage is TRBV19 and J usage is TRBJ1-1; possible D gene TRBD1, 6 bases. This CDR3 has 14 amino acids. V was clipped by 5 bases and J by 0 bases, with 10 bases between them. The germline gives CDR1 LNHDA, CDR2 SQIVND (reference sequence). The CDR3 sequence: CASSRGGLNTEAFF. The CDR3 DNA follows: TGTGCCAGTAGTCGGGGGGGCTTGAACACTGAAGCTTTCTTT. Filled out from reference TRBV19 and TRBJ1-1, the complete variable domain reads DGGITQSPKYLFRKEGQNVTLSCEQNLNHDAMYWYRQDPGQGLRLIYYSQIVNDFQKGDIAEGYSVSREKKESFPLTVTSAQKNPTAFYLCASSRGGLNTEAFFGQGTRLTVV.

The chain carries TRBV19 and TRBJ2-1; possible D gene TRBD2, 7 bases. Looked up from germline, CDR1 is LNHDA and CDR2 is SQIVND (reference sequence). The V gene lost 5 bases and the J gene lost 6 bases, with 17 bases spanning the gap. This CDR3 is built from 15 residues. The CDR3 is CASSPIGLGGNEQFF. In DNA, the CDR3 is TGTGCCAGTAGTCCGATCGGACTAGGGGGCAATGAGCAGTTCTTC. Full variable domain (remainder filled in from reference TRBV19 and TRBJ2-1): DGGITQSPKYLFRKEGQNVTLSCEQNLNHDAMYWYRQDPGQGLRLIYYSQIVNDFQKGDIAEGYSVSREKKESFPLTVTSAQKNPTAFYLCASSPIGLGGNEQFFGPGTRLTVL.

A single count supports this clone. The chain employs TRBV5-6 and TRBJ2-5, with a tentative D call TRBD1 (6 bases). In germline, CDR1 is SGHDT, CDR2 YYEEEE. V was pared by 4 bases and J by 4 bases, with 14 bases between. The CDR3 runs 14 residues. CDR3 DNA: TGTGCCAGCAGCGGAACAGGGTTGGGAGAGACCCAGTACTTC. Translation gives CASSGTGLGETQYF.

The chain couples TRBV28 to TRBJ1-1; D gene uncertain. Looked up from germline, CDR1 is MDHEN and CDR2 is SYDVKM. The CDR3 is 15 amino acids. Deletions cut 3 bases from V and 4 bases from J, with 15 bases between. The DNA of the CDR3 is TGTGCCAGCAGTTTGAGCGGGAGCTTGGGCACTGAAGCTTTCTTT. Translated, it gives CASSLSGSLGTEAFF.

This rearrangement joins TRBV2 to TRBJ1-2, with D unresolved. The V end was cut by 4 bases, the J end by 6 bases, with 9 bases between. CDR3 length: 12 residues. Germline lookup yields CDR1 SNHLY and CDR2 FYNNEI. This CDR3 is CASSVRQDGYTF. The CDR3 bases are TGTGCCAGCAGTGTACGTCAGGATGGCTACACCTTC.

The chain carries TRBV25-1 and TRBJ2-1; 11 bases agree with TRBD2. The CDR3 spans 17 residues. Germline-derived CDR1 and CDR2 are MGHDK and SYGVNS. Unmatched junction bases numbered 11, after V lost 3 bases and J lost 7 bases. The CDR3, as DNA: TGTGCCAGCAGTGATCACTCGGGACTAGCGGCTGGGAATGAGCAGTTCTTC. Protein product: CASSDHSGLAAGNEQFF. Variable domain in full (rest from reference TRBV25-1 and TRBJ2-1): EADIYQTPRYLVIGTGKKITLECSQTMGHDKMYWYQQDPGMELHLIHYSYGVNSTEKGDLSSESTVSRIRTEHFPLTLESARPSHTSQYLCASSDHSGLAAGNEQFFGPGTRLTVL.

This chain links TRBV5-1 with TRBJ1-1, with 10 bases aligning to TRBD1. The germline V gene encodes CDR1 SGHRS and CDR2 YFSETQ. V gave up 4 bases and J gave up 5 bases; unmatched junction bases: 5. The CDR3 has 14 amino acids. The CDR3 is CASSTDRGRTEAFF. The CDR3 DNA sequence: TGCGCCAGCAGCACTGACAGGGGGCGGACTGAAGCTTTCTTT.

This clone has only a few counts. J is TRBJ1-2 and V is TRBV21-1; TRBD1 is the table's D call and was not checked against the DNA. TRBV21-1 is listed as a pseudogene. The length of the CDR3 is 17 residues. The CDR3 coding sequence is TGTGCCAGCAGCAAAGGAAGCAGGGGGCTAGGAGACTATGGCTACACCTTC. Translated, it gives CASSKGSRGLGDYGYTF.

This clone was seen only a few times. The chain couples TRBV5-4 to TRBJ2-7; TRBD2 matches at 8 bases. The trim removed 0 bases at V and 6 bases at J, leaving 14 bases unmatched. The CDR3 loop spans 17 amino acids. Germline CDR1 and CDR2: SGHNT and YYREEE (reference sequence). The CDR3 loop is CASSLGGGAGRALEQYV. In nucleotides, the CDR3 is TGTGCCAGCAGCTTGGGGGGGGGAGCCGGGAGGGCCCTCGAGCAGTACGTC.

The rearrangement uses TRBV5-6 and TRBJ1-4, with D uncertain. Trimming stripped 4 bases from V and 4 bases from J, with 8 bases between. The CDR3 is 13 residues long. Germline V CDR1 and CDR2: SGHDT, YYEEEE. DNA for the CDR3: TGTGCCAGCAGCCGGGTTGGTAATGAAAAACTGTTTTTT. It translates to CASSRVGNEKLFF.